These T cell receptor beta chains were read from a single sample in a study of shared clonotypes between healthy human individuals. Sequenced by immunoSEQ multiplex PCR; TCRdb stores in-frame clones only, minus some. This sample has 600,000 to 750,000 clones, with 72% found just once. The sample was memory CD4+ T cells sorted from blood. The receptors were gathered from a woman aged 30 to 39 in good health. The CDR3 runs from the conserved cysteine through the conserved F or W. A D gene is named only where the DNA matches it firmly. Where a row states a size, it is once, few, many or the class of an expanded clone; other rows omit it.

v_gene,d_gene,j_gene,abundance,CDR3aa,CDR3nt
TRBV4-1,TRBD2,TRBJ2-1,-,CASSVTGTSGREQFF,TGCGCCAGCAGCGTCACCGGGACTAGCGGTCGGGAGCAGTTCTTC
TRBV4-1,TRBD1,TRBJ2-7,-,CASSQDLLGQGDEQYF,TGCGCCAGCAGCCAAGATCTTTTGGGACAGGGGGACGAGCAGTACTTC
TRBV30,TRBD2,TRBJ2-1,-,CASGLAAVYNEQFF,TGTGCCTCCGGACTAGCGGCCGTCTACAATGAGCAGTTCTTC
TRBV9,-,TRBJ2-5,-,CASSVVGGAPQETQYF,TGTGCCAGCAGCGTAGTTGGGGGAGCGCCTCAAGAGACCCAGTACTTC
TRBV28,-,TRBJ1-3,-,CASRQRGSSSGNTIYF,TGTGCCAGCAGACAACGAGGCTCGTCCTCTGGAAACACCATATATTTT
TRBV2,-,TRBJ1-3,-,CASSRKGLGNTIYF,TGTGCCAGCAGCCGCAAAGGGCTGGGAAACACCATATATTTT
TRBV11-3,-,TRBJ1-5,-,CASSTQIYSNQPQHF,TGTGCCAGCAGCACACAGATTTATAGCAATCAGCCCCAGCATTTT
TRBV12-5,TRBD2,TRBJ2-2,-,CASGLFLAGGRGTGELFF,TGTGCTAGTGGTTTGTTCTTAGCGGGAGGGCGGGGCACCGGGGAGCTGTTTTTT
TRBV5-1,-,TRBJ1-4,-,CASSLGTRGEKLFF,TGCGCCAGCAGCTTGGGGACACGGGGGGAAAAACTGTTTTTT
TRBV19,-,TRBJ2-3,-,CASSPNRDPDDADTQYF,TGTGCCAGTAGCCCTAATAGGGACCCAGATGACGCAGATACGCAGTATTTT
TRBV18,-,TRBJ2-7,few,CASSQSSYEQYF,TGTGCCAGCTCACAAAGCTCCTACGAGCAGTACTTC
TRBV4-1,TRBD2,TRBJ2-1,once,CASSQAPSGIISNEQFF,TGCGCCAGCAGCCAAGCACCTAGCGGAATAATCTCCAATGAGCAGTTCTTC
TRBV10-3,TRBD1,TRBJ1-1,many,CATGQGGTEAFF,TGTGCCACCGGACAGGGGGGCACTGAAGCTTTCTTT
TRBV28,TRBD2,TRBJ2-2,-,CASSRTSLLTGELFF,TGTGCCAGCAGTCGGACTAGCCTACTCACCGGGGAGCTGTTTTTT
TRBV5-1,-,TRBJ2-1,-,CASALDNSYNEQFF,TGCGCCAGCGCATTGGACAACTCCTACAATGAGCAGTTCTTC
TRBV7-9,-,TRBJ1-1,many,CASSSLGGSHEAFF,TGTGCCAGCAGCTCATTGGGAGGGTCGCATGAAGCTTTCTTT
TRBV6-5,TRBD1,TRBJ1-1,-,CASSRKTTGGTEAFF,TGTGCCAGCAGCCGTAAGACGACAGGGGGAACTGAAGCTTTCTTT
TRBV15,-,TRBJ2-4,-,CATSISPGMGWNIQYF,TGTGCCACCAGCATATCACCAGGGATGGGCTGGAACATTCAGTACTTC
TRBV4-1,TRBD1,TRBJ2-7,-,CASSQEHRDRGYEQYF,TGCGCCAGCAGCCAAGAACATCGGGACAGAGGCTACGAGCAGTACTTC
TRBV28,TRBD1,TRBJ1-5,few,CASSSPGQGSNQPQHF,TGTGCCAGCAGTTCTCCGGGACAGGGGAGCAATCAGCCCCAGCATTTT
TRBV4-2,-,TRBJ2-7,-,CASSGGVGYEQYF,TGTGCCAGCAGCGGGGGTGTCGGCTACGAGCAGTACTTC
TRBV9,TRBD1,TRBJ1-1,-,CASSYLTGGDTEAFF,TGTGCCAGCAGCTACCTGACAGGGGGGGACACTGAAGCTTTCTTT
TRBV11-3,-,TRBJ2-2,-,CASSLHGQGNTGELFF,TGTGCCAGCAGCTTACACGGGCAGGGCAACACCGGGGAGCTGTTTTTT
TRBV5-1,TRBD2,TRBJ2-7,-,CASSLTSGSSSYEQYF,TGCGCCAGCAGCTTGACTAGCGGGAGCTCCTCCTACGAGCAGTACTTC
TRBV5-1,TRBD2,TRBJ2-5,-,CASSLLAGVRETQYF,TGCGCCAGCAGCTTACTAGCGGGAGTTCGAGAGACCCAGTACTTC
TRBV6-1,-,TRBJ2-5,-,CASSELTQYF,TGTGCCAGCAGTGAATTAACCCAGTACTTC
TRBV25-1,TRBD1,TRBJ1-2,-,CASSDPGQAASIF,TGTGCCAGCAGTGATCCCGGACAGGCCGCTTCTATCTTC
TRBV2,-,TRBJ2-3,-,CASRPMDYPADTQYF,TGTGCCAGCAGGCCCATGGACTATCCCGCAGATACGCAGTATTTT
TRBV6-1,TRBD1,TRBJ1-5,-,CASSRDRGNNQPQHF,TGTGCCAGCAGCCGGGACAGGGGGAACAATCAGCCCCAGCATTTT
TRBV13,-,TRBJ2-3,once,CASSLGGNTDTQYF,TGTGCCAGCAGCTTGGGCGGAAACACAGATACGCAGTATTTT
TRBV10-3,TRBD2,TRBJ2-5,-,CAISGSLAGVAETQYF,TGTGCCATCAGTGGCTCACTAGCGGGAGTGGCGGAGACCCAGTACTTC